These T cell receptor beta chains were read from a single sample in a study of PD-1 blockade in classical Hodgkin lymphoma. Data came from immunoSEQ multiplex PCR; TCRdb stores just in-frame clones and leaves some out. This table holds about 44,000 clones, around three fifths found once. Sample: peripheral blood mononuclear cells (PBMCs), taken before the fourth cycle of nivolumab. The receptors stem from a human donor with classical Hodgkin lymphoma. Both conserved end residues are part of each CDR3. Each record gives: J gene, V gene, CDR3 protein.

J: TRBJ1-6; V: TRBV7-6; CDR3: CASSLTANVNNSPLHF
J: TRBJ2-2; V: TRBV6-1; CDR3: CASSEKDTGELFF
J: TRBJ1-1; V: TRBV6-5; CDR3: CASSYPGQGIETFF
J: TRBJ2-5; V: TRBV28; CDR3: CASLGGRETQYF
J: TRBJ2-5; V: TRBV18; CDR3: CASSPGGGETQYF
J: TRBJ1-4; V: TRBV30; CDR3: CAWRPPGARGEKLFF
J: TRBJ2-1; V: TRBV28; CDR3: CASSPPVGDNEQFF
J: TRBJ2-2; V: TRBV25-1; CDR3: CASSESGSGRVGGELFF
J: TRBJ1-3; V: TRBV10-1; CDR3: CASSESPGRTGNTIYF
J: TRBJ2-7; V: TRBV7-9; CDR3: CASSPSPRPRTGAYEQYF
J: TRBJ2-7; V: TRBV21-1; CDR3: CASSRMTGTSYEQYF
J: TRBJ1-4; V: TRBV11-2; CDR3: CASSLDWPPTNEKLFF
J: TRBJ1-1; V: TRBV28; CDR3: CASSVTGTNTEAFF
J: TRBJ2-7; V: TRBV27; CDR3: CASSLLAGGYEQYF
J: TRBJ2-7; V: TRBV6-6; CDR3: CASSFYRDSYEQYF
J: TRBJ2-7; V: TRBV28; CDR3: CASSPRGDSSYEQYF
J: TRBJ2-3; V: TRBV7-3; CDR3: CASSPQRGDTQYF
J: TRBJ1-2; V: TRBV9; CDR3: CASSPAREIYGYTF
J: TRBJ1-5; V: TRBV6-5; CDR3: CASSYGTGNQPQHF
J: TRBJ1-2; V: TRBV5-1; CDR3: CASSLDRPNYGYTF